The source of this TCR beta chain is a study of molecular identifiers for immune sequencing clone quantification. From about 19,000 to 1,100,000 sorted cells, naive CD8 libraries were generated with 10%, 30% or 50% RNA. With listed TCR primers and previously described methods, bulk TCR libraries were prepared. TCRdb independently ran MiXCR on the PCR reads; one entry per CDR3 protein. The sample carries about 640,000 distinct CDR3 sequences, about 20% recorded once. Study-wide points: In naive cells, under 1% of molecules belonged to clones above 20 RNA copies, against over 97% in effector cells.

This clonotype appeared many times. Its specificity is unknown. Looked up from germline, CDR1 is MDHEN and CDR2 is SYDVKM. There are 15 residues in the CDR3. V lost 3 bases and J lost 0, with 11 bases in between. V usage is TRBV28 and J usage is TRBJ1-1; TRBD1 is a possible D gene (5 bases). Input material: naive CD8+ T cells from blood, with Jurkat cell RNA spiked in. Specified subset: FACS-sorted CD8+CD4-CCR7+CD45RA+ naive T cells. The receptor was isolated from a human donor in good health. Some libraries in this study had Jurkat cell RNA spiked in. Here the CDR3 DNA reads TGTGCCAGCAGTTTGGGTTTGGGGGTGAACACTGAAGCTTTCTTT. Encoded protein: CASSLGLGVNTEAFF.